The 17 T cell receptor beta chains below come from one sample, sequenced in a study of CD8 T cells in ankylosing spondylitis. General study points: Ankylosing spondylitis blood appeared to be characterized by a TCR beta motif of 8 or 9 highly homologous variants.

TCRdb re-analysed the 5' RACE reads in MiXCR, keeping a single row per CDR3 protein. Altogether 450,000 or so distinct CDR3 sequences are present, 26% being singletons, with the ten largest covering roughly 0.8%. Their antigens are not known. Sequencing was performed on blood, either unsorted or a sorted T cell fraction (not recorded which). These receptors all stem from a male donor with ankylosing spondylitis.

The genes are TRBV7-2 and TRBJ2-3; D remains ambiguous. Per germline, CDR1 SGHTA and CDR2 FQGNSA. V was shortened by 5 bases and J by 6 bases, with 6 bases between the two germline ends. The CDR3 covers 11 residues. In nucleotides, the CDR3 is TGTGCCAGCAGCCCAATCGATACGCAGTATTTT. This encodes CASSPIDTQYF.

CDR3 in amino acids: CASSSTGPNEKLFF. In DNA, the CDR3 is TGCGCCAGCAGCTCTACAGGGCCTAATGAAAAACTGTTTTTT. The rearrangement uses TRBV5-1 and TRBJ1-4; D is perhaps TRBD1 (6 bases). Germline V CDR1 and CDR2: SGHRS, YFSETQ. V lost 3 bases, J lost 3 bases, and 9 bases lay in between. This CDR3 is built from 14 residues.

The chain recombines TRBV7-9 with TRBJ2-3; D unresolved. Looked up from germline, CDR1 is SEHNR and CDR2 is FQNEAQ (reference sequence). The V gene lost 3 bases and the J gene lost 1 base, with 11 bases spanning the gap. The CDR3 runs to 15 residues. The CDR3 bases are TGTGCCAGCAGCTTCGGGTTTGAGGGCACAGATACGCAGTATTTT. Protein product: CASSFGFEGTDTQYF. The full variable domain, in which reference TRBV7-9 and TRBJ2-3 provide the parts outside the CDR3, is DTGVSQNPRHKITKRGQNVTFRCDPISEHNRLYWYRQTLGQGPEFLTYFQNEAQLEKSRLLSDRFSAERPKGSFSTLEIQRTEQGDSAMYLCASSFGFEGTDTQYFGPGTRLTVL.

There are a few counts of this clonotype. The rearrangement joins TRBV24-1 to TRBJ1-2, with unresolved D. This CDR3 contains 13 residues. The germline gives CDR1 KGHDR, CDR2 SFDVKD. Trimming removed 0 bases from V and 3 bases from J, with 4 bases in between. The CDR3 DNA is TGTGCCACCAGTGATTTGACTGACTATGGCTACACCTTC. The encoded protein is CATSDLTDYGYTF.

The chain joins TRBV12-3 or TRBV12-4 to TRBJ2-2; TRBD2 aligns across 7 bases. The CDR3 runs 13 residues. The trim removed 5 bases at V and 13 bases at J, leaving 10 bases unmatched. CDR3 sequence: CASSPQPGGGLFF. CDR3 nucleotides: TGTGCCAGCAGTCCTCAACCGGGGGGAGGGCTGTTTTTT.

This clonotype showed up many times. The chain combines TRBV20-1 with TRBJ1-2; perhaps TRBD1 as D (5 bases). The CDR3 is 16 residues long. Germline CDR1 DFQATT, CDR2 SNEGSKA (reference sequence). Between the trimmed V and J ends, which lost 6 bases and 0 bases, there was a span of 20 bases. The CDR3 DNA reads as TGCAGTGCAGTCCGCTTACCCAGACAGACTAACTATGGCTACACCTTC. Translation: CSAVRLPRQTNYGYTF.

This clonotype was recorded at least ten times. The V call is TRBV5-1, the J call TRBJ1-2; TRBD1 aligns across 8 bases. This CDR3 has 14 residues. V lost 0 bases and J lost 2; bases outside the gene matches: 0. Germline CDR1 reads SGHRS; CDR2 reads YFSETQ. The CDR3, as DNA: TGCGCCAGCAGCTTGGACAGGGGGAACTATGGCTACACCTTC. Translating it yields CASSLDRGNYGYTF. The variable domain in full, with the rest retrieved from reference TRBV5-1 and TRBJ1-2, is KAGVTQTPRYLIKTRGQQVTLSCSPISGHRSVSWYQQTPGQGLQFLFEYFSETQRNKGNFPGRFSGRQFSNSRSEMNVSTLELGDSALYLCASSLDRGNYGYTFGSGTRLTVV.

V gene TRBV9 combines with J gene TRBJ2-1; D unclear. CDR1 is SGDLS, CDR2 YYNGEE, per germline. Trimming removed 0 bases at V and 6 bases at J, with 10 bases between. The CDR3 is made up of 14 amino acids. CDR3 in DNA: TGTGCCAGCAGCGTAGGGCAGCAACTCAATGAGCAGTTCTTC. As protein: CASSVGQQLNEQFF.

This clonotype has more than one count but fewer than ten. The chain couples TRBV7-9 to TRBJ2-1; D gene ambiguous. The V gene lost 2 bases and the J gene lost 8 bases, with 10 bases spanning the gap. The germline gives CDR1 SEHNR, CDR2 FQNEAQ (reference sequence). The CDR3 spans 13 residues. The CDR3 DNA sequence: TGTGCCAGCAGCTTACTCGCGGAGTATGAGCAGTTCTTC. Amino acids: CASSLLAEYEQFF.

The chain combines TRBV7-9 with TRBJ2-2, with 8 bases identical to TRBD1. CDR1 SEHNR and CDR2 FQNEAQ come from the germline V gene (reference sequence). The CDR3 is made up of 16 amino acids. Trimming cost V 4 bases and J 3 bases; bases outside gene matches: 7. The CDR3 sequence is CASSSLDRAYTGELFF. CDR3 nucleotides: TGTGCCAGCAGCTCCTTGGACAGGGCGTACACCGGGGAGCTGTTTTTT.

The chain combines TRBV18 with TRBJ2-4; no firm D call. CDR3 size: 13 residues. The germline V and J ends were trimmed by 3 bases and 12 bases, with 15 bases remaining between them. Germline V gene data show CDR1 as KGHSH and CDR2 as LQKENI. CDR3 protein: CASSPGGLENQYF. The CDR3 DNA follows: TGTGCCAGCTCACCGGGTGGGTTGGAAAATCAGTACTTC.

This clonotype was observed a handful of times. The chain links TRBV29-1 to TRBJ2-1, with 12 bases lining up with TRBD2. The CDR3 runs 14 residues. CDR1 and CDR2 (germline): SQVTM, ANQGSEA. V shed 7 bases and J 10 bases; nucleotides not matched to a gene: 11. The DNA for the CDR3 is TGCAGCGCATGGACTAGCGGGACCACAAGGGAGCAGTTCTTC. Its translation is CSAWTSGTTREQFF.

This clonotype was detected a few times. This chain joins TRBV7-9 and TRBJ2-1; D could derive from TRBD1 or TRBD2 (5 bases each). Trimming left V 5 bases short and J 6 bases short, with 11 bases between. CDR1 and CDR2 (germline): SEHNR, FQNEAQ (reference sequence). The CDR3 contains 13 residues. CDR3 region: CASSPGRGNEQFF. The CDR3 nucleotides are TGTGCCAGCAGCCCGGGAAGGGGCAATGAGCAGTTCTTC.

The rearrangement joins TRBV7-2 to TRBJ1-5; D ambiguous. The CDR3 consists of 14 residues. Trimming took off 3 bases at V and 7 bases at J, with 13 bases between the two ends. Germline-derived CDR1 and CDR2 are SGHTA and FQGNSA. CDR3 sequence reads: CASSFEGFSQPQHF. The CDR3 DNA sequence: TGTGCCAGCAGCTTTGAGGGCTTTAGCCAGCCCCAGCATTTT.

The gene calls are TRBV11-1 and TRBJ2-1, with 9 positions matching TRBD2. The junction had 11 bases not matched to a gene; V was cut back by 6 bases and J by 8 bases. Germline V gene lookup returns CDR1 SGHAT and CDR2 FQDESV (reference sequence). The CDR3 loop spans 15 amino acids. Here the CDR3 reads CASSSWVAGVHEQFF. In DNA form, the CDR3 reads TGTGCCAGCAGTTCCTGGGTAGCGGGAGTCCATGAGCAGTTCTTC.

This clonotype showed up just a few times. The rearrangement joins TRBV7-9 to TRBJ1-1; 7 nucleotides line up with TRBD1. The CDR3 runs 16 residues. Germline V CDR1 and CDR2: SEHNR, FQNEAQ (reference sequence). Trimming cost V 4 bases and J 0 bases; bases outside gene matches: 8. CDR3 protein: CASSSSDRQMNTEAFF. The CDR3 coding sequence is TGTGCCAGCAGCTCTTCGGACAGGCAGATGAACACTGAAGCTTTCTTT.

The V and J genes are TRBV20-1 and TRBJ2-1; TRBD1 agrees at 8 bases. Germline V gives CDR1 DFQATT, CDR2 SNEGSKA (reference sequence). The length of the CDR3 is 11 residues. This CDR3 reads CSADRGNEQFF. The CDR3 region has the DNA TGCAGCGCCGACAGGGGCAATGAGCAGTTCTTC.